The clone carrying this T cell receptor beta chain was recorded a few times. No antigen is known for it. The record originates from a study of regulatory T cells in long-lasting Graves disease. Study-level information: With positive TSH receptor antibodies and over 5 years of antithyroid drugs, Graves' disease was considered persistent.

Notes on the study in general: New patients shared fewer public clonotypes (about 970) than persistent patients did (about 2,700).

Assembly of TCR beta libraries relied on iRepertoire HTBI primers together with Arm-PCR of CDR3 regions. TCRdb fed the multiplex PCR reads into MiXCR, producing one record per CDR3 protein. The sample shows about 420,000 distinct CDR3 sequences, around 24% of them seen only once. Trimming pared 5 bases from V and 4 bases from J, leaving 14 bases between. Per germline, CDR1 MNHNS and CDR2 SASEGT. The CDR3 has 14 amino acids. Time point described: persistent/refractory GD, antithyroid drugs over 5 years with positive TRAb. Scientists built the TCR library using RNA that was extracted from PBMCs. The sample consisted of peripheral blood mononuclear cells (PBMCs), taken when the disease was refractory, from a patient treated with antithyroid drugs. This sequence was found in a female donor with Graves disease. The V call is TRBV6-1, the J call TRBJ1-1; D is ambiguous. CDR3 coding DNA: TGTGCCAGCAGTCCCTCGACAAAAAGCACTGAAGCTTTCTTT. Amino acid sequence: CASSPSTKSTEAFF.